This TCR beta chain derives from a study of EBV T-cell therapy then PD-1 blockade in nasopharyngeal carcinoma. Indicated treatment: AdE1-LMPpoly-expanded autologous EBV-specific T-cell therapy followed by anti-PD-1 nivolumab. Germline V gene lookup returns CDR1 SGHAT and CDR2 FQNNGV. V lost 6 bases to trimming and J lost 5 bases; unmatched junction nucleotides: 11. The CDR3 sequence is 15 residues long. As to this clone: Its antigen remains unknown.

Libraries were prepared by immunoSEQ multiplex PCR; TCRdb keeps only in-frame clonotypes and omits some of them. The table includes over 15,000 clones, roughly 80% detected once. The sequences come from CD8+ T cells from blood, collected at roughly day 35 from a patient whose treatment included autologous EBV-specific T cells and nivolumab. The clonotype comes from a man aged 40-55 years with nasopharyngeal carcinoma. This chain joins TRBV11-2 and TRBJ2-3; 7 bases agree with TRBD2. The CDR3: CASRPSGGGVDTQYF. In nucleotides, the CDR3 is TGTGCCAGCAGACCTTCGGGGGGAGGGGTAGATACGCAGTATTTT.